The 18 T cell receptor beta chains below all came from one sample that was sequenced in a study of shared clonotypes between healthy human individuals. Naive CD8 isolation took CD45RO-negative cells positively selected for CCR7 and excluded terminally differentiated effector memory CD45RA+ cells. Profiled with immunoSEQ multiplex PCR; TCRdb holds only in-frame clones, not every one. The sample comprises roughly 590,000 clones, nearly 97% of which are singletons, and 0.11% rests with the top ten. The sample consisted of naive CD8+ T cells sorted from blood. These receptors were collected from a woman in her thirties in good health.

Here the CDR3 reads CASSLNFPEKFF. CDR3 DNA sequence: TGTGCCAGCAGCTTGAACTTCCCGGAGAAGTTCTTC. The chain has TRBV5-8 and TRBJ2-1; D uncertain. The CDR3 runs to 12 residues. The germline gives CDR1 SGHTS, CDR2 YDEGEE. The V and J ends lost 1 base and 14 bases respectively, with 13 bases between them.

The chain combines TRBV27 with TRBJ2-7; no clear D. There are 13 residues in the CDR3. V was trimmed by 0 bases and J by 4 bases, leaving 7 bases between them. In germline, CDR1 is MNHEY, CDR2 SMNVEV (reference sequence). The CDR3: CASSLSESYEQYF. CDR3 nucleotide sequence: TGTGCCAGCAGTTTATCGGAGAGTTACGAGCAGTACTTC.

Regarding this clone: An end of the junction differs from the germline gene, which may be a read error. Other DNA sequences within the sample encode an identical CDR3. The CDR3: CASSLMDSGANVLTF. CDR3 DNA: TGTGCCAGCAGTTTAATGGACTCTGGGGCCAACGTCCTGACCTTC. The chain couples TRBV28 to TRBJ2-6, with D possibly called TRBD1 or TRBD2 (5 bases each). This CDR3 is 15 amino acids long. Looked up from germline, CDR1 is MDHEN and CDR2 is SYDVKM.

The V gene is TRBV2, the J gene TRBJ2-1; 9 positions agree with TRBD2. This CDR3 is 15 amino acids long. Trimming at V came to 8 bases and at J to 1 base, leaving 6 bases not matched to a gene. The germline gives CDR1 SNHLY, CDR2 FYNNEI. The CDR3 sequence is CASGSGRFSYNEQFF. CDR3 bases: TGTGCCAGCGGTAGCGGGAGATTTTCCTACAATGAGCAGTTCTTC.

This clone was seen once. The V gene is TRBV7-2, the J gene TRBJ1-2, with D hard to call. Per the germline V gene, CDR1 is SGHTA and CDR2 is FQGNSA. The CDR3 is 15 amino acids. The ends were cut back, 4 bases at V and 8 bases at J, with 20 bases in the middle. Written as DNA, the CDR3 is TGTGCCAGCAGCTCCGCCCCCGAGAGCCCTTTGGGCTACACCTTC. Translated: CASSSAPESPLGYTF.

The chain is built from TRBV27 and TRBJ2-7, with unresolved D. The CDR3 runs to 13 residues. Germline lookup yields CDR1 MNHEY and CDR2 SMNVEV (reference sequence). Trimming cost V 3 bases and J 6 bases, with 12 bases left between them. The CDR3 region is CASSLAGPGEQYF. For the CDR3, the DNA is TGTGCCAGCAGTTTGGCCGGACCGGGCGAGCAGTACTTC.

This clone was seen only once. The chain employs TRBV28 and TRBJ1-5; D remains unclear. The CDR3 spans 14 residues. Trimming took off 5 bases at V and 6 bases at J, with 14 bases between the two ends. Germline V lookup: CDR1 MDHEN, CDR2 SYDVKM. CDR3 nucleotides: TGTGCCAGCAGTCTCCCTATAGGGCGTCAGCCCCAGCATTTT. The encoded protein is CASSLPIGRQPQHF.

The rearrangement uses TRBV27 and TRBJ2-7, with 7 nucleotides matching TRBD2. In germline, CDR1 is MNHEY, CDR2 SMNVEV (reference sequence). The CDR3 totals 15 residues. V shed 6 bases and J 4 bases; nucleotides not matched to a gene: 12. In nucleotides, the CDR3 is TGTGCCAGCAGCTGGGAGGGTGGGATTATATACGAGCAGTACTTC. This encodes CASSWEGGIIYEQYF.

The V and J genes are TRBV21-1 and TRBJ1-1. TRBV21-1 has pseudogene status. The CDR3 length is 15 residues. CDR3 sequence (DNA): TGTGCCAGCCCCGGGTTAGACTTTTTAGGCACTGAAGCTTTCTTT. Its protein is CASPGLDFLGTEAFF.

The genes are TRBV19 and TRBJ2-1; D not certain. The V end lost 6 bases, the J end lost 2 bases, and 14 bases lay between the germline ends. The CDR3 spans 15 residues. Germline V CDR1 and CDR2: LNHDA, SQIVND (reference sequence). CDR3 in amino acids: CASRPLVGAYNEQFF. The CDR3 nucleotides are TGTGCCAGTAGGCCCCTTGTTGGGGCCTACAATGAGCAGTTCTTC.

The chain recombines TRBV7-2 with TRBJ2-3, with 8 positions matching TRBD1. In germline, CDR1 is SGHTA, CDR2 FQGNSA. With V trimmed by 5 bases and J by 3 bases, 7 bases remained unmatched. This CDR3 region has 15 residues. CDR3 coding DNA: TGTGCCAGCAGCACCGGACAGGGAGTAACAGATACGCAGTATTTT. Translated: CASSTGQGVTDTQYF.

The chain carries TRBV7-9 and TRBJ2-6; the D gene is possibly TRBD1 (6 bases). Germline loops: CDR1 SEHNR, CDR2 FQNEAQ (reference sequence). V gave up 5 bases and J gave up 1 base, with 15 bases separating them. The CDR3 contains 17 residues. CDR3 in amino acids: CASSHRVPTSGANVLTF. CDR3 sequence (DNA): TGTGCCAGCAGCCACAGGGTTCCCACGTCTGGGGCCAACGTCCTGACTTTC.

The chain carries TRBV10-1 and TRBJ2-7; D ambiguous. Trimming removed 6 bases at V and 4 bases at J, with 10 bases between. Per the germline V gene, CDR1 is WNHNN and CDR2 is SYGVQD (reference sequence). The CDR3 length is 12 residues. Here the CDR3 reads CASSLDGYEQYF. CDR3 nucleotide sequence: TGCGCCAGCAGCCTAGACGGGTACGAGCAGTACTTC.

V is TRBV5-8 and J is TRBJ2-1, with D unclear. In germline, CDR1 is SGHTS, CDR2 YDEGEE. Trimming cost V 4 bases and J 2 bases, with 13 bases left between them. CDR3 length: 15 amino acids. CDR3 sequence (DNA): TGTGCCAGCAGCCCCAGTGTTAGTGCCTACAATGAGCAGTTCTTC. The encoded protein is CASSPSVSAYNEQFF. Supplemented by reference TRBV5-8 and TRBJ2-1, the full variable domain reads EAGVTQSPTHLIKTRGQQATLRCSPISGHTSVYWYQQALGLGLQFLLWYDEGEERNRGNFPPRFSGRQFPNYSSELNVNALELEDSALYLCASSPSVSAYNEQFFGPGTRLTVL.

A remark on this clone: Other DNA variants within this sample encode the same CDR3. This rearrangement joins TRBV11-2 to TRBJ2-7; D is unclear. Germline assignment: CDR1 SGHAT and CDR2 FQNNGV. Trimming removed 1 base from V and 4 bases from J, with 8 bases in between. The CDR3 runs 13 residues. CDR3 DNA sequence: TGTGCCAGCAGCTTAGCCAGGAATTACGAGCAGTACTTC. This gives the protein CASSLARNYEQYF.

This chain connects TRBV11-2 to TRBJ2-7; 8 bases fit TRBD2. Germline V gene lookup returns CDR1 SGHAT and CDR2 FQNNGV. The trim removed 0 bases at V and 0 bases at J, leaving 7 bases unmatched. The CDR3 sequence is 17 residues long. The CDR3 sequence: CASSLDSVAGSSYEQYF. The CDR3 region has the DNA TGTGCCAGCAGCTTAGACTCAGTAGCGGGGAGCTCCTACGAGCAGTACTTC.

The rearrangement links TRBV5-6 to TRBJ2-3; D is undetermined. V lost 2 bases, J lost 5 bases, and 12 bases lay in between. Germline V gene lookup returns CDR1 SGHDT and CDR2 YYEEEE. The CDR3 runs 14 residues. The CDR3 DNA sequence: TGTGCCAGCAGCTTTGAGGAGAAGGTAGATACGCAGTATTTT. It yields the protein CASSFEEKVDTQYF.

The chain uses TRBV7-9 and TRBJ2-5; D may be TRBD1 or TRBD2 (7 bases each). V shed 1 base and J shed 4 bases, with 13 bases lying between them. The germline V gene has CDR1 SEHNR and CDR2 FQNEAQ (reference sequence). The CDR3 has 15 amino acids. CDR3 amino acids: CASSLDQGEGETQYF. For the CDR3, the DNA is TGTGCCAGCAGCTTAGACCAGGGGGAGGGAGAGACCCAGTACTTC.